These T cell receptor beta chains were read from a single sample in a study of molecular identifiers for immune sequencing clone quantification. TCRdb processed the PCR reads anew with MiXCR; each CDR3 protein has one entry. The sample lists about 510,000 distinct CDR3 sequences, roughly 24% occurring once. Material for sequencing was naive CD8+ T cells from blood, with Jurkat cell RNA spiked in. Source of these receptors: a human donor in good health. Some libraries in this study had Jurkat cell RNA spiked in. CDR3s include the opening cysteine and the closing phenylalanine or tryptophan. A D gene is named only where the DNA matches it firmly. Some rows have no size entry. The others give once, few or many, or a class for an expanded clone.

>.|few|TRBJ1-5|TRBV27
CASSFHNSNQPQHF
TGTGCCAGCAGTTTTCATAACAGTAATCAGCCCCAGCATTTT
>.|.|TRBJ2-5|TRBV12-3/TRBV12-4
CASRGGRETQYF
TGTGCCAGCAGGGGGGGCCGAGAGACCCAGTACTTC
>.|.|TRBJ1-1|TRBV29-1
CSVEEAGVSDALF
TGCAGCGTTGAAGAGGCGGGGGTCTCTGACGCTCTCTTT
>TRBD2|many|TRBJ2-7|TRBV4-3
CASSQAGSSGSYEQYF
TGCGCCAGCAGCCAAGCCGGTTCGAGCGGGAGCTACGAGCAGTACTTC
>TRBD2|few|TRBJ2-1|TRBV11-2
CASSSLAGGGDEQFF
TGTGCCAGCAGCTCACTAGCGGGAGGGGGCGATGAGCAGTTCTTC
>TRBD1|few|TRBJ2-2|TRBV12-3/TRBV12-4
CASSPRQGRIAGELFF
TGTGCCAGCAGTCCCCGACAGGGTAGGATCGCCGGGGAGCTGTTTTTT
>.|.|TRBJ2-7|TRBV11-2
CASSPTTNPYEQYF
TGTGCCAGCAGCCCAACGACTAATCCCTACGAGCAGTACTTC
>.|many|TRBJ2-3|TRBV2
CASSEMIQGSTDTQYF
TGTGCCAGCAGTGAAATGATACAGGGTTCCACAGATACGCAGTATTTT
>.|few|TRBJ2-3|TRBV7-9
CASSSVWGGTDTQYF
TGTGCCAGCAGCTCCGTTTGGGGAGGCACAGATACGCAGTATTTT
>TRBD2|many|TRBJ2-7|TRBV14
CASSRGTGGYEQYF
TGTGCCAGCAGCCGTGGGACGGGAGGGTACGAGCAGTACTTC
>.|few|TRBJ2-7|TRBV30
CAWAGETYEQYF
TGTGCCTGGGCCGGGGAGACCTACGAGCAGTACTTC
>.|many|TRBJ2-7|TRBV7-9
CASSWGRGTYEQYF
TGTGCCAGCAGCTGGGGGCGGGGCACCTACGAGCAGTACTTC
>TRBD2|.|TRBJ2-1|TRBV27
CASSSRTSGSPYNEQFF
TGTGCCAGCAGTTCCAGGACTAGCGGGAGTCCCTACAATGAGCAGTTCTTC
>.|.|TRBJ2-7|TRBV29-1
CSVEMGGAGGSYEQYF
TGCAGCGTTGAAATGGGAGGGGCAGGGGGCTCCTACGAGCAGTACTTC
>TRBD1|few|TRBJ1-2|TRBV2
CASKGDREDGYTF
TGTGCCAGCAAAGGGGACAGGGAAGATGGCTACACCTTC
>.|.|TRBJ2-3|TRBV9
CASSGRDGGTDTQYF
TGTGCCAGCAGCGGCCGGGACGGAGGCACAGATACGCAGTATTTT
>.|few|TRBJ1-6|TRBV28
CASSNTTVVLDSPLHF
TGTGCCAGCAGTAACACGACAGTAGTTCTGGATTCACCCCTCCACTTT
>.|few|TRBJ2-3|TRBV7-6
CAIQRGSTDTQYF
TGTGCCATTCAAAGGGGTAGCACAGATACGCAGTATTTT
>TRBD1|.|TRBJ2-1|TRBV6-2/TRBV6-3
CASSLSRGQSEQFF
TGTGCCAGCAGCCTCTCTAGGGGACAGTCGGAGCAGTTCTTC
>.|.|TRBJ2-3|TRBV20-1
CSGPGTDTRYF
TGCAGTGGACCGGGCACAGATACGCGGTATTTT
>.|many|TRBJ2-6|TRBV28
CASSLPDTTGANVLTF
TGTGCCAGCAGTCTCCCGGATACGACGGGGGCCAACGTCCTGACTTTC
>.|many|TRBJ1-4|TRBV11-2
CASSLVGGPTNEKLFF
TGTGCCAGCAGCTTAGTTGGAGGGCCAACTAATGAAAAACTGTTTTTT
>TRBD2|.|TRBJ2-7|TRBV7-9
CASRHGTSGSYEQYF
TGTGCCAGCAGACATGGGACTAGCGGGAGCTACGAGCAGTACTTC
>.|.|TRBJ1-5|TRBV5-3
CASSWGISQPQHF
TGTGCCAGCAGCTGGGGGATTAGTCAGCCCCAGCATTTT
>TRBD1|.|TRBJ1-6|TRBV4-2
CARTGQGATYNSPLHF
TGTGCCAGAACAGGACAGGGGGCGACCTATAATTCACCCCTCCACTTT
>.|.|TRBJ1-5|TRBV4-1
CASSQVTGSSQPQHF
TGCGCCAGCAGCCAAGTTACAGGGAGTAGTCAGCCCCAGCATTTT
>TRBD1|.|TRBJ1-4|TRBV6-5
CASRHRGANEKLSF
TGTGCCAGCAGACACAGGGGCGCTAATGAAAAACTGTCTTTT
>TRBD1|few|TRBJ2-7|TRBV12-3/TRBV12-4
CASGNTGGEQYF
TGTGCCAGCGGAAATACAGGGGGCGAGCAGTACTTC
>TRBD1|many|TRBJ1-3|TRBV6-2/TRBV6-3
CASSHGQGSSGNTIYF
TGTGCCAGCAGTCACGGACAGGGATCGTCTGGAAACACCATATATTTT
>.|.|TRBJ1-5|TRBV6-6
CASTTEATWGTRKPQHF
TGTGCCAGCACCACGGAAGCAACATGGGGGACTAGGAAGCCCCAGCATTTT
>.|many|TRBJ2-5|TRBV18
CASSDTGTSETQYF
TGTGCCAGCTCAGACACAGGGACCTCCGAGACCCAGTACTTC
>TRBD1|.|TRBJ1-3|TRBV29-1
CSVAGGPNSGNTIYF
TGCAGCGTTGCAGGGGGGCCCAACTCTGGAAACACCATATATTTT
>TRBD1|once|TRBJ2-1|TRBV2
CARTGTVYNEQFF
TGTGCCCGCACCGGGACAGTCTACAATGAGCAGTTCTTC
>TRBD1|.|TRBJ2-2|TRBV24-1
CATSDLGDRGSGELLF
TGTGCCACCAGTGATTTAGGGGACAGGGGATCAGGGGAGCTGCTTTTT
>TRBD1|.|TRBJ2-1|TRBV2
CASSVTGVSSYNEQFF
TGTGCCAGCAGTGTTACAGGGGTCAGCTCCTACAATGAGCAGTTCTTC
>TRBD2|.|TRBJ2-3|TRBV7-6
CASSGNPSGSDTQYF
TGTGCCAGCAGCGGCAATCCTAGCGGATCAGATACGCAGTATTTT
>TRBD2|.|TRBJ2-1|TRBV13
CASRFERGGYNEQFF
TGTGCCAGCAGATTCGAGCGGGGGGGCTACAATGAGCAGTTCTTC
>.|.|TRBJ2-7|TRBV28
CASSFSLEDTDTNYEQYF
TGTGCCAGCAGTTTTTCGCTCGAGGACACCGATACCAACTACGAGCAGTACTTC
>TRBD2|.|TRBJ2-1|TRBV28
CASSTPSGTSGSNEQFF
TGTGCCAGCAGTACCCCGTCCGGGACTAGCGGGAGCAATGAGCAGTTCTTC
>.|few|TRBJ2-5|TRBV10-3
CAISESGATGQETQYF
TGTGCCATCAGTGAGTCGGGAGCGACCGGCCAAGAGACCCAGTACTTC
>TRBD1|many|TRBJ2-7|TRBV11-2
CASSTEGTVYEQYF
TGTGCCAGCAGCACCGAAGGGACAGTATACGAGCAGTACTTC
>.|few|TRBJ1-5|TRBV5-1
CASSLMGTPDQPQHF
TGCGCCAGCAGCTTGATGGGGACACCAGATCAGCCCCAGCATTTT
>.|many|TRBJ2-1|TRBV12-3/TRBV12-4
CASSLTGAYNEQFF
TGTGCCAGCAGCTTAACAGGTGCCTACAATGAGCAGTTCTTC
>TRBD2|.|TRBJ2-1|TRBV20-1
CSAGGTSWGEQFF
TGCAGTGCTGGCGGGACTAGCTGGGGTGAGCAGTTCTTC
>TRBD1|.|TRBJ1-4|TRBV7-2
CASSADRGRSNEKLFF
TGTGCCAGCAGCGCGGACAGGGGGCGCAGTAATGAAAAACTGTTTTTT
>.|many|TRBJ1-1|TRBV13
CASSLKGVVETEAFF
TGTGCCAGCAGCCTCAAGGGGGTAGTGGAGACTGAAGCTTTCTTT
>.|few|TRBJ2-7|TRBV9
CASSVGTGTYEQYF
TGTGCCAGCAGCGTAGGAACAGGAACCTACGAGCAGTACTTC
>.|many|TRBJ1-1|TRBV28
CASRKGGTEAFF
TGTGCCAGTAGGAAAGGGGGCACTGAAGCTTTCTTT
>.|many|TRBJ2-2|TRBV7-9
CASSSRAKAGELFF
TGTGCCAGCAGCTCGCGCGCGAAGGCCGGGGAGCTGTTTTTT